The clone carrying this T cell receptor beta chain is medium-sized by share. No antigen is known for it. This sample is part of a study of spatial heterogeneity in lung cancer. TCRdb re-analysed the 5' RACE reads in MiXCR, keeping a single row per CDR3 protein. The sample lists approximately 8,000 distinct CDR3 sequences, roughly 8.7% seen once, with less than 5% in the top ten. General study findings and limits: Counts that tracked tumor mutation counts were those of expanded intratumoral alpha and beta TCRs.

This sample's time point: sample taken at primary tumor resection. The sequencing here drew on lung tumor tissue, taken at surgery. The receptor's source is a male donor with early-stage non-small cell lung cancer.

CDR3 region: CASSLASVETQYF. The CDR3 DNA reads TGCGCCAGCAGCTTGGCTAGCGTAGAGACCCAGTACTTC. The chain recombines TRBV5-1 with TRBJ2-5; the D gene is possibly TRBD2 (6 bases). Trimming cost V 0 bases and J 4 bases, with 7 bases left between them. The CDR3 is 13 residues long. Germline CDR1 SGHRS, CDR2 YFSETQ.